The 15 T cell receptor beta chains presented below share a single source sample, sequenced in a study of T cell responses to AZD1222 COVID-19 vaccine. Repertoires were generated with immunoSEQ multiplex PCR, while TCRdb's copy carries only in-frame clones and drops some. Of approximately 100,000 clones detected, roughly 87% appear once; the ten largest clones hold approximately 15%. Here the sequenced sample was peripheral blood, taken on day 0 of AZD1222 vaccination. These receptors were taken from an adult in good health.

This clone has more than one count but fewer than ten. The chain couples TRBV2 to TRBJ2-7; possibly TRBD2 for D (5 bases). Trimming took 7 bases from V and 0 from J, leaving 10 bases between them. Germline V gene sequence: CDR1 SNHLY, CDR2 FYNNEI. The CDR3 loop spans 13 amino acids. CDR3 sequence: CASTVDYSYEQYF. CDR3 bases: TGTGCCAGCACGGTAGACTACTCCTACGAGCAGTACTTC.

This chain links TRBV7-6 with TRBJ2-7, with TRBD2 matching 10 bases. Germline CDR1 reads SGHVS; CDR2 reads FNYEAQ. The CDR3 extends over 15 amino acids. The trim removed 5 bases at V and 2 bases at J, leaving 6 bases unmatched. The CDR3 DNA reads TGTGCCAGCAGCCCCGGACTAGCGGATACCTACGAGCAGTACTTC. Residues: CASSPGLADTYEQYF.

This sequence joins TRBV18 and TRBJ2-3, with 7 bases aligning to TRBD2. Germline trimming cut 9 bases from V and 5 bases from J; bases unmatched to any gene: 11. This CDR3 has 14 residues. From germline, CDR1 is KGHSH and CDR2 LQKENI. The CDR3 DNA sequence: TGTGCCAGTACGCGGGAGAAGGTTGGAGATACGCAGTATTTT. Translated, it gives CASTREKVGDTQYF.

This chain joins TRBV18 and TRBJ1-4, with D hard to call. Germline loops: CDR1 KGHSH, CDR2 LQKENI. The V and J ends lost 1 base and 4 bases respectively, with 4 bases between them. This CDR3 has 13 amino acids. The CDR3 here is CASSPQDNEKLFF. The CDR3 nucleotides read TGTGCCAGCTCACCACAGGATAATGAAAAACTGTTTTTT. The entire variable domain, with the rest obtained from reference TRBV18 and TRBJ1-4, is as follows: NAGVMQNPRHLVRRRGQEARLRCSPMKGHSHVYWYRQLPEEGLKFMVYLQKENIIDESGMPKERFSAEFPKEGPSILRIQQVVRGDSAAYFCASSPQDNEKLFFGSGTQLSVL.

The chain links TRBV10-3 to TRBJ1-4, with TRBD1 as a possible D gene (6 bases). The CDR3 has 13 amino acids. Germline-derived CDR1 and CDR2 are ENHRY and SYGVKD. Trimming stripped 6 bases from V and 7 bases from J, with 12 bases between. CDR3 protein: CAIRQGVGEKLFF. The CDR3 DNA reads as TGTGCCATCAGACAGGGCGTTGGTGAAAAACTGTTTTTT.

The V gene is TRBV18, the J gene TRBJ1-5; D remains unclear. Germline values: CDR1 KGHSH, CDR2 LQKENI. With 3 bases removed from V and 7 bases from J, the gap between germline ends came to 7 bases. There are 12 residues in the CDR3. As DNA, the CDR3 is TGTGCCAGCTCACCTTTCCCACAGCCCCAGCATTTT. It specifies CASSPFPQPQHF.

The rearrangement links TRBV6-1 to TRBJ1-2; 8 bases fit TRBD1. This CDR3 region has 15 residues. Trimming removed 7 bases from V and 4 bases from J; junction bases left unmatched: 11. Germline assignment: CDR1 MNHNS and CDR2 SASEGT. CDR3 region: CASTSLGQGGYGYTF. DNA for the CDR3: TGTGCCAGCACCTCTTTAGGACAGGGAGGCTATGGCTACACCTTC.

V usage is TRBV6-5 and J usage is TRBJ2-7; D remains ambiguous. V was cut by 5 bases and J by 4 bases, with 12 bases left in between. The germline V gene encodes CDR1 MNHEY and CDR2 SVGAGI. This CDR3 is built from 13 residues. The CDR3 loop is CASSRTGIYEQYF. The CDR3 DNA sequence: TGTGCCAGCAGTCGCACCGGAATTTACGAGCAGTACTTC.

J is TRBJ1-1 and V is TRBV10-1, with 8 bases aligning to TRBD1. V lost 6 bases, J lost 8 bases, and 5 bases stayed unmatched. CDR3 size: 12 residues. The germline V gene encodes CDR1 WNHNN and CDR2 SYGVQD (reference sequence). In nucleotides, the CDR3 is TGCGCCAGCAGCCGGACAGGGAGCGAAGCTTTCTTT. Its protein is CASSRTGSEAFF.

This clone is labeled as medium-sized. The chain combines TRBV5-6 with TRBJ2-7; D not certain. Germline CDR1 SGHDT, CDR2 YYEEEE. The CDR3 consists of 15 residues. V was pared by 1 base and J by 2 bases, with 13 bases between. The CDR3 sequence is CASSLLPGFPYEQYF. CDR3 nucleotide sequence: TGTGCCAGCAGCTTGTTGCCTGGGTTTCCCTACGAGCAGTACTTC.

This chain links TRBV9 with TRBJ2-6; D not certain. The germline gives CDR1 SGDLS, CDR2 YYNGEE. The germline V and J ends were trimmed by 4 bases and 4 bases, with 9 bases remaining between them. The CDR3 has 14 residues. CDR3 sequence (DNA): TGTGCCAGCAGCCCACGCCCAGGGGCCAACGTCCTGACTTTC. It yields the protein CASSPRPGANVLTF.

The V gene is TRBV19, the J gene TRBJ1-1; the D gene is possibly TRBD1 (6 bases). This CDR3 spans 15 amino acids. Germline assignment: CDR1 LNHDA and CDR2 SQIVND (reference sequence). V was shortened by 5 bases and J by 2 bases, with 15 bases between the two germline ends. In DNA, the CDR3 is TGTGCCAGTAGTCCTGGGGGGGGCCGAAACACTGAAGCTTTCTTT. Protein: CASSPGGGRNTEAFF. The full variable domain, its missing parts supplied by reference TRBV19 and TRBJ1-1, is DGGITQSPKYLFRKEGQNVTLSCEQNLNHDAMYWYRQDPGQGLRLIYYSQIVNDFQKGDIAEGYSVSREKKESFPLTVTSAQKNPTAFYLCASSPGGGRNTEAFFGQGTRLTVV.

The genes are TRBV7-9 and TRBJ2-6; a possible D gene is TRBD2 (6 bases). Trimming removed 3 bases at V and 4 bases at J, with 16 bases between. This CDR3 is built from 17 residues. Germline V CDR1 and CDR2: SEHNR, FQNEAQ (reference sequence). The CDR3 is CASSLWEVLSGANVLTF. The DNA for the CDR3 is TGTGCCAGCAGCTTGTGGGAGGTTCTGTCCGGGGCCAACGTCCTGACTTTC.

The rearrangement links TRBV27 to TRBJ1-5; D is uncertain. Germline V gene lookup returns CDR1 MNHEY and CDR2 SMNVEV (reference sequence). Trimming took off 9 bases at V and 1 base at J, with 10 bases between the two ends. There are 13 residues in the CDR3. The DNA of the CDR3 is TGTGCCAGACGGGTATGGAGCAATCAGCCCCAGCATTTT. It specifies CARRVWSNQPQHF.

CDR3 region: CASSSLSTDTQYF. Written as DNA, the CDR3 is TGTGCCAGCAGCTCTTTAAGCACAGATACGCAGTATTTT. The chain recombines TRBV6-5 with TRBJ2-3, with unresolved D. There are 13 residues in the CDR3. Germline-derived CDR1 and CDR2 are MNHEY and SVGAGI. Trimming shortened V by 6 bases and J by 0 bases, and 7 bases separated the two germline ends.